This T cell receptor (beta chain) was captured by sequencing in a study of technical replicates of blood from a few donors. A single count supports this clone. The method was immunoSEQ multiplex PCR; TCRdb's version includes in-frame clones alone and lacks a portion of them. Of roughly 70,000 clones listed, 90% to 95% were seen once; the top ten hold about 0.4%. This CDR3 spans 16 amino acids. Germline CDR1 reads SGHRS; CDR2 reads YFSETQ. V lost 4 bases and J lost 0; bases outside the gene matches: 6. What was sequenced was T cells isolated from PBMCs. The clonotype was recovered from a human donor in good health. V gene TRBV5-1 combines with J gene TRBJ2-1, with 8 bases aligning to TRBD2. The CDR3: CASSPRLASSYNEQFF. Written as DNA, the CDR3 is TGCGCCAGCAGCCCCCGACTAGCGAGCTCCTACAATGAGCAGTTCTTC. Together with reference TRBV5-1 and TRBJ2-1, the CDR3 gives the full variable domain: KAGVTQTPRYLIKTRGQQVTLSCSPISGHRSVSWYQQTPGQGLQFLFEYFSETQRNKGNFPGRFSGRQFSNSRSEMNVSTLELGDSALYLCASSPRLASSYNEQFFGPGTRLTVL.